This T cell receptor (beta chain) was found in a study of PD-L1 blockade in urothelial cancer (dated by TCRdb to the late 2010s). Turning to the overall study: Every patient began therapy at some point between 2013 and 2015 and was given atezolizumab 1,200 mg intravenously every 3 weeks. About 90% of the 29 patients were males with bladder-origin urothelial cancer, and 18 of 29 reported a prior smoking history. Patients had an ECOG performance status of 0 or 1 and had received between 0 and 3 prior chemotherapy regimens. Blood samples were analyzed 3 weeks after the start of treatment (second dose) and 6 weeks after the start of treatment. Blood samples yielded a median of around 150,000 T cells and roughly 83,000 unique TCRs, with median clonality approximately 0.08. The study was an exploratory multi-omic analysis of somatic, immune and clinical correlates of response to PD-L1 blockade with atezolizumab in urothelial cancer. TCR sequencing covered pretreatment tumor samples and matched, serially collected peripheral blood taken before and after atezolizumab treatment. Durable clinical benefit meant progression-free survival longer than 6 months, and TCR features were also tested against progression-free and overall survival. In the same patients, pretreatment tumors underwent whole exome sequencing and RNA sequencing in addition to TCR sequencing. Durable clinical benefit was achieved by nine patients and was not achieved by 20 patients. Under 30 patients had pretreatment blood TCR-seq, around 25 had at least one posttreatment blood collection, and around 25 had tumor TCR-seq. Study-wide findings and limitations: Improved progression-free and overall survival was found to be associated with pretreatment peripheral blood TCR clonality below the median. Small sample size (n ≈ 30) and many exploratory analyses mean the results are intended to be hypothesis-generating. Patients with durable benefit showed greater expansion of tumor-associated TCR clones in peripheral blood 3 weeks after starting treatment (n = 22, p = 0.022).

Synthetic TCR analog templates were spiked into each PCR to estimate absolute template abundance from read counts. TCRbeta CDR3 regions were amplified from genomic DNA with bias-controlled V and J gene primers using the immunoSEQ assay. Rearranged TCRbeta segments were sequenced at approximately 20X coverage. The authors' analysis ran thus. Sequencing errors were corrected by clustering, and CDR3s were annotated against IMGT so that V, D and J genes could be assigned. Downstream analyses used only productive TCRbeta rearrangements and left out out-of-frame or stop-codon sequences. Clonality was calculated as one minus the Shannon entropy normalized by the log of the number of unique productive sequences. Clones differing between time points or between blood and tumor were identified using Fisher's exact test with Benjamini-Hochberg correction, with an adjusted p below 0.01 applied as the threshold. TCRdb holds this immuneACCESS table with in-frame rearrangements only. Some clones are missing; in checked studies, unresolved V genes explain under half, and the rest has no known cause. The DNA gave D and trimming, while V, J and clone size come from that table. The sample includes 130,000 or so clones, with around 85% observed a single time. 2.5% to 3.5% of the sample rests with the top ten.

This sample's time point label indicates: pretreatment peripheral blood. A total of 25 to 35 patients with locally advanced or metastatic urothelial carcinoma, treated at Memorial Sloan Kettering on a trial protocol, made up the cohort. Peripheral blood mononuclear cells were collected from each patient pretreatment and during treatment, giving between 1 and 8 total time points per patient. The Qiagen DNeasy Blood extraction kit was used to purify genomic DNA from total PBMCs and from tumor samples. PBMCs were collected pretreatment and during treatment and were isolated and stored as previously described. This clone was picked up one time. Its binding antigen is unknown. Per-nucleotide qualities are absent, and no much larger clonotype sits a single base away. V has 6 bases trimmed and J has 4 bases trimmed; junction bases matching no gene number 7. The germline V gene gives CDR1 as MDHEN and CDR2 as SYDVKM. The CDR3 covers 15 residues, taking in both the cysteine and the phenylalanine. The read is trimmed to its CDR3 DNA, 45 bases read in frame from base 1.

This receptor chain uses TRBV28 and TRBJ2-7; a stretch of 12 junction bases matches TRBD2. The specimen comprised PBMCs, sampled around atezolizumab (anti-PD-L1) treatment. This clonotype was sampled from a man between 50 and 59 years old with urothelial cancer. The sequence in DNA is TGTGCCAGCAGCAAACTAGCGGGAGGTTTTTACGAGCAGTACTTC. Its protein is CASSKLAGGFYEQYF.